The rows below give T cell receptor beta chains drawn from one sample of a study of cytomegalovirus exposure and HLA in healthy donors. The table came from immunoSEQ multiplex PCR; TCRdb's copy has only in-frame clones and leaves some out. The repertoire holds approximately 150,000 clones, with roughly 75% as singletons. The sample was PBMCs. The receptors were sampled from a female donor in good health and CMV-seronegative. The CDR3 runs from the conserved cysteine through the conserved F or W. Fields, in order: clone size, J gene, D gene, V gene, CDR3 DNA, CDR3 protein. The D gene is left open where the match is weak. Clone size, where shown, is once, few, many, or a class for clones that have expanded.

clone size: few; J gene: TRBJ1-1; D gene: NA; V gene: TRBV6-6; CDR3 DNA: TGTGCCACTCTAAATAACGGGAACACTGAAGCTTTCTTT; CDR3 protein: CATLNNGNTEAFF
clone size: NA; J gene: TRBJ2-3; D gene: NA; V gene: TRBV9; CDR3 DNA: TGTGCCAGCAGCGAGACTTCTGGGCGGGGGCCTGATACGCAGTATTTT; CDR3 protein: CASSETSGRGPDTQYF
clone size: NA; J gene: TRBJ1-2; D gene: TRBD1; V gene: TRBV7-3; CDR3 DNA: TGTGCCAGCAGCCACGGACAGGGTGATGTCTTCGGCTACACCTTC; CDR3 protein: CASSHGQGDVFGYTF
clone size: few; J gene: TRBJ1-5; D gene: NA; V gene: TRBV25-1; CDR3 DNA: TGTGCCAGCAATCAGGGGAATCAGCCCCAGCATTTT; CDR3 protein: CASNQGNQPQHF
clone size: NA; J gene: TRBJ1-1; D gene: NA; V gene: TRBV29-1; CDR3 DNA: TGCAGCGTTACCCTAGGGGCCACTTGGGGCGCTGAAGCTTTCTTT; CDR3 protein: CSVTLGATWGAEAFF
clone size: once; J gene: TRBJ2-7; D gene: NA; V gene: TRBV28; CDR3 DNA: TGTGCCAGCAGTTTGGTGCAGTCTTACGAGCAGTACTTC; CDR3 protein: CASSLVQSYEQYF
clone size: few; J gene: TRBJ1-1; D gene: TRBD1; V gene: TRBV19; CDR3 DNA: TGTGCCAGTAGTGTCCTAAGGTCAGGGGGCAGTGCTGAAGCTTTCTTT; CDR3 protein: CASSVLRSGGSAEAFF
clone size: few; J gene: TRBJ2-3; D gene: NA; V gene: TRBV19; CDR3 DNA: TGTGCCAGTAGTATACAAGATACGCAGTATTTT; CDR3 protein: CASSIQDTQYF
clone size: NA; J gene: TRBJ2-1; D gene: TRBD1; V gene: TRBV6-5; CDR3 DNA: TGTGCCAGCAGTTACTCCCCCGGGACAGGGTGGGGTGAGTTCTTC; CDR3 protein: CASSYSPGTGWGEFF
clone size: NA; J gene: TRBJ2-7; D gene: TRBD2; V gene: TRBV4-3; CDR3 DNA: TGCGCCAGCAGCCAAGGGCTAGCGGACACCTACGAGCAGTACTTC; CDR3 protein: CASSQGLADTYEQYF
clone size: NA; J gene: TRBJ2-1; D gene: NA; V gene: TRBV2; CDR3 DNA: TGTGCCAGCAGTGAAGCGCTTCGAAGGAGTAGAAAGTTCTTC; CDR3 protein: CASSEALRRSRKFF
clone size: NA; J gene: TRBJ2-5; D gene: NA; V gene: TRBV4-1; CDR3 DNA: TGCGCCAGCAGCCAAGTGGTCGGGGAGACCCAGTACTTC; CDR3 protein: CASSQVVGETQYF
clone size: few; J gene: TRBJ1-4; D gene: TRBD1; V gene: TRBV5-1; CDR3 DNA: TGCGCCAGCTCCAGGGGGAGGAATGAAAAACTGTTTTTT; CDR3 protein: CASSRGRNEKLFF
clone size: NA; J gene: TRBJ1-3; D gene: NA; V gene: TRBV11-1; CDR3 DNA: TGTGCCAGCAGCCGGACAAGTACTGGAAACACCATATATTTT; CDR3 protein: CASSRTSTGNTIYF
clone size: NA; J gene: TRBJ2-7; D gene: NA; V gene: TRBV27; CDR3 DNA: TGTGCCAGCAGTTTAGCCGGATTACGGGACTACGAGCAGTACTTC; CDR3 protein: CASSLAGLRDYEQYF
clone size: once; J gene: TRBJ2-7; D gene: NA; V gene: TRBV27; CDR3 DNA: TGTGCCAGCAGTCGTACAGGGCAATACGAGCAGTACTTC; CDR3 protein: CASSRTGQYEQYF
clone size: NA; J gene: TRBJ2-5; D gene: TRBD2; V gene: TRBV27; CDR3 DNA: TGTGCCAGCAGTTCGGGACTAGCGGGACGGGATCAAGAGACCCAGTACTTC; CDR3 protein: CASSSGLAGRDQETQYF
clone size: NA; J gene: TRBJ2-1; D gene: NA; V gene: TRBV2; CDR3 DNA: TGTGCCAGCTCCAACGGAGGAACTAGCTCGGGTGAGCAGTTCTTC; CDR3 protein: CASSNGGTSSGEQFF
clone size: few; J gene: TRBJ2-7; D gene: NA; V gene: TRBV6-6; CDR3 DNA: TGTGCCAGCAGTTACAGGCCAGAGCGCGAGCAGTACTTC; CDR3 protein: CASSYRPEREQYF
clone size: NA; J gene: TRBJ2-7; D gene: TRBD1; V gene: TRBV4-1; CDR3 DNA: TGCGCCAGCAGCCAAACTTCGGGACAGGGCTCTCTCGAGCAGTACTTC; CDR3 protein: CASSQTSGQGSLEQYF
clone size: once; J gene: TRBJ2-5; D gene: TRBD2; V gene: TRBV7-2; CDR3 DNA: TGTGCCAGCAGCCCTGGGACTAGCGGGGGGTACCAAGAGACCCAGTACTTC; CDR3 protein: CASSPGTSGGYQETQYF
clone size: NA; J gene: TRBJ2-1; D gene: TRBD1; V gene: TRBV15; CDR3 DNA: TGTGCCACCAGCAGACCACCTCCGGGACAGGGCTTCAAAATCTTGTATAATGAGCAGTTCTTC; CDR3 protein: CATSRPPPGQGFKILYNEQFF
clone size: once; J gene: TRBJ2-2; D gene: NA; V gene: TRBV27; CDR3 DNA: TGTGCCAGCAGTTCGAGGGGGTACGGGGAGCTGTTTTTT; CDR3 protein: CASSSRGYGELFF
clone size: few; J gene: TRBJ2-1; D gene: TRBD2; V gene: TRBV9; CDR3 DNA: TGTGCCAGCAGCCCCGGTGGGAGGGGAGCCTACAATGAGCAGTTCTTC; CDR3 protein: CASSPGGRGAYNEQFF
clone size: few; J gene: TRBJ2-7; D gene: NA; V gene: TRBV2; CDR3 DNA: TGTGCCAGCAGTGAAAGGGGGGGAATCTCCTACGAGCAGTACTTC; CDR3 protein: CASSERGGISYEQYF
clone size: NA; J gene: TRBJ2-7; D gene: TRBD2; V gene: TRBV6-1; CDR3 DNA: TGTGCCAGCAGTGAAGCGCTCCCTAGCGGAGCTGCTTTCTACGAGCAGTACTTC; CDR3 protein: CASSEALPSGAAFYEQYF
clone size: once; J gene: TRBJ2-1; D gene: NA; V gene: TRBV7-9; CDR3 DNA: TGTGCCAGCAGCTCCCTGGTCAGGGCTGAGCAGTTCTTC; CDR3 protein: CASSSLVRAEQFF
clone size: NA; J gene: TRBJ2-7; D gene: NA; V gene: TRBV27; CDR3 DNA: TGTGCCAGCAGTTCCCGCTCCTACGAGCAGTACTTC; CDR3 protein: CASSSRSYEQYF
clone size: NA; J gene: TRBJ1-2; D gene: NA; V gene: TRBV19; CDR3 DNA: TGTGCCAGTAGTAGAGGGATTTACTATGGCTACACCTTC; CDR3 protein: CASSRGIYYGYTF
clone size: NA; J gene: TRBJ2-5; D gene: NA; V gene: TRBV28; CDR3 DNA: TGTGCCAGCAGTTCGAGGGAGACCCAGTACTTC; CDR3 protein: CASSSRETQYF
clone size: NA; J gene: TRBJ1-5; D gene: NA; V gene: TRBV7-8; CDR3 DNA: TGTGCCAGCAGCTTAGGACAGTCCAATCAGCCCCAGCATTTT; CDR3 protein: CASSLGQSNQPQHF
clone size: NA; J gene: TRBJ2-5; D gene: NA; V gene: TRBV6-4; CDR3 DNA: TGTGCCAGCTCCCCGGAGGGGGGGAGGATGCCCCAGTACTTC; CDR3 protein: CASSPEGGRMPQYF
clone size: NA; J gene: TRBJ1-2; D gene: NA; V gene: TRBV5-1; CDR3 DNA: TGCGCCAGCAGCAGAGAAGCCAGGACAGAAAATGGCTACACCTTC; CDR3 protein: CASSREARTENGYTF
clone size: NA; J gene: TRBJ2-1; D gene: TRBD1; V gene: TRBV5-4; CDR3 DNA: TGTGCCAGCAGTCAAGGGGGACAGGGGAGCTACAATGAGCAGTTCTTC; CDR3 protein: CASSQGGQGSYNEQFF
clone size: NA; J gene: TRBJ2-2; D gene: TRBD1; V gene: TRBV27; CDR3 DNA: TGTGCCAGCATCCCCCTCACAGGGGCGAACACCGGGGAGCTGTTTTTT; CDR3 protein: CASIPLTGANTGELFF
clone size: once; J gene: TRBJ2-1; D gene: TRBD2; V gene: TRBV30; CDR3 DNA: TGTGCCTGGAGCCCCCCAGCGGGAGGTACTATTGAGCAGTTCTTC; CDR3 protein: CAWSPPAGGTIEQFF
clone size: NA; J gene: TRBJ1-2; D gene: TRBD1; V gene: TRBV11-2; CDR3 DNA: TGTGCCAGCAGTCCCGGGACAGGGGGATTTCAAGGCTACACCTTC; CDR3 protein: CASSPGTGGFQGYTF
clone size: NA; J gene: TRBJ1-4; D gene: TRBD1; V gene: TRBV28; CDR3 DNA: TGTGCCAGCAGTGGACAGGGGGCACCTAATGAAAAACTGTTTTTT; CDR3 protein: CASSGQGAPNEKLFF
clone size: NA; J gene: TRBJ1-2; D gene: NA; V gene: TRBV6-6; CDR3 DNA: TGTGCCAGCAGGGACATCACAGGGAGGGGAGACTATGGCTACACCTTC; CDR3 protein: CASRDITGRGDYGYTF
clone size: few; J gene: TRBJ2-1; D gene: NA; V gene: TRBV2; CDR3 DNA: TGTGCCAGCTTACCGGGAAGCTACAATGAGCAGTTCTTC; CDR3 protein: CASLPGSYNEQFF
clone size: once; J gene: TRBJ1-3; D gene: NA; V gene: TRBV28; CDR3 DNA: TGTGCCAGCAGTTTATATACAGGGTTCTCTGGAAACACCATATATTTT; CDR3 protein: CASSLYTGFSGNTIYF
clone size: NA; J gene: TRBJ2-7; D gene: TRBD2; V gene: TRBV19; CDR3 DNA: TGTGCCAGTAGTAGGGGAGTGAGACTAGCGGGTTTCTCCTACGAGCAGTACTTC; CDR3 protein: CASSRGVRLAGFSYEQYF
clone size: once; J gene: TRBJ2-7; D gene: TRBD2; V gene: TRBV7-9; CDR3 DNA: TGTGCCAGCAGCTCCACCACTAGCGGGGTCTTGGGGGAGCAGTACTTC; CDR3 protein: CASSSTTSGVLGEQYF
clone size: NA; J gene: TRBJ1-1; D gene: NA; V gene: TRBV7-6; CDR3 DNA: TGTGCCGGCAGCCCGGGAAAACAGTCCATGAACACTGAAGCTTTCTTT; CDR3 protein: CAGSPGKQSMNTEAFF
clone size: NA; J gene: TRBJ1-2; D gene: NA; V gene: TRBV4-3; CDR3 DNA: TGCGCCAGCAGCCAAGCGGGGGGCGCCGGCTACACCTTC; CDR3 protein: CASSQAGGAGYTF
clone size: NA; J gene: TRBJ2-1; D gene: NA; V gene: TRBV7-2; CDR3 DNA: TGTGCCAGCAGTCCCAGGGGTGGGGGGGCGTACAATGAGCAGTTCTTC; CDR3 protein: CASSPRGGGAYNEQFF
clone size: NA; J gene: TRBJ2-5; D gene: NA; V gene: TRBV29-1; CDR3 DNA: TGCAGCGCCCAGGTAGAGACCCAGTACTTC; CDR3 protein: CSAQVETQYF
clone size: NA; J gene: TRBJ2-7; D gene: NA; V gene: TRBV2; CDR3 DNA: TGTGCCAGCATAACAGGGTATGAGCAGTACTTC; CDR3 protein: CASITGYEQYF
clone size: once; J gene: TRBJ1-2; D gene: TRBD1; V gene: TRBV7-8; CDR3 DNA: TGTGCCAGCAGCTTAGCCGGACAGGGGCTTGGGTATGGCTACCCCTTC; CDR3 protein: CASSLAGQGLGYGYPF
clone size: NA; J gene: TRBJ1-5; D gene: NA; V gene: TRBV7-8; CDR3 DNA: TGTGCCAGCAGCTTAAGCCTTAGCAATCAGCCCCAGCATTTT; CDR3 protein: CASSLSLSNQPQHF
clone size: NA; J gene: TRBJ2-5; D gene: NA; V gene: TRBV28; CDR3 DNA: TGTGCCAGCAGTATTTCCCGTTCAGGGAAAAGGTACCAAGAGACCCAGTACTTC; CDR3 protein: CASSISRSGKRYQETQYF
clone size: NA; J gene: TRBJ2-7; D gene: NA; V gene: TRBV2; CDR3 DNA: TGTGCCAGCAATGAAGCCCCTGACTTCCTCTCCTACGAGCAGTACTTC; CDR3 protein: CASNEAPDFLSYEQYF
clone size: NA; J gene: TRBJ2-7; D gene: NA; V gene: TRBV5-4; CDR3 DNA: TGTGCCAGCAGCTTTGGCAGCTCCTACGAGCAGTACTTC; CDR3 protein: CASSFGSSYEQYF
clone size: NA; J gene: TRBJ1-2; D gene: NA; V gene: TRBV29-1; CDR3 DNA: TGCAGCGTTTTTGGGGGCGGGCACCAATATGGCTACACCTTC; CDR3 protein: CSVFGGGHQYGYTF
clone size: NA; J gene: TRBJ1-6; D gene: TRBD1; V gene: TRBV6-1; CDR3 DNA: TGTGCCAGCAGTGGGGGACAGGGTTTTAGATCACCCCTCCACTTT; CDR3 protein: CASSGGQGFRSPLHF
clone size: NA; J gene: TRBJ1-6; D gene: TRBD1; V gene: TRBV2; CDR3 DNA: TGTGCCAGCAGTGACCGGACAGGTGTTGGGTTACCCCTCCACTTT; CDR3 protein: CASSDRTGVGLPLHF
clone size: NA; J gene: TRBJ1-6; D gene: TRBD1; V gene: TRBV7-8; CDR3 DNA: TGTGCCAGCAGCTCCCGGGACAGGGGTTCACCCCTCCACTTT; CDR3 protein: CASSSRDRGSPLHF
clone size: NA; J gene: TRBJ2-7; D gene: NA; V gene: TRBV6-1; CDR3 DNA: TGTGCCAGCAGTGAAGGGTCAGGTTGGTACGAGCAGTACTTC; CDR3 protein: CASSEGSGWYEQYF
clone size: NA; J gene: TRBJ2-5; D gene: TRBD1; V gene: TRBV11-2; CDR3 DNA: TGTGCCAGCAGCCTCAGACAGGGGGCGAGGGAGACCCAGTACTTC; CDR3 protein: CASSLRQGARETQYF